This entry lists 8 T cell receptor beta chains sequenced from one sample in a study of T-cell reconstitution after alpha-beta-depleted transplantation in children. Construction of the TCRbeta library involved unique molecular identifiers. MiXCR, run by TCRdb on the PCR reads, gives a single entry per CDR3 protein. The table has around 530,000 distinct CDR3 sequences, 32% seen once. This material consisted of PBMCs from the stem cell graft donor, taken from the stem cell graft. The receptors stem from a human donor who donated a stem cell graft to a child with aplastic anemia.

The chain has TRBV12-5 and TRBJ1-3, with D tentatively TRBD1 (5 bases). The germline V gene has CDR1 LGHNT and CDR2 FRNRAP. Trimming removed 5 bases at V and 8 bases at J, with 7 bases between. The CDR3 spans 11 residues. CDR3 in DNA: TGTGCTAGTGGTCCAGGGTACACCATATATTTT. Translation gives CASGPGYTIYF. The full variable domain, rest sourced from reference TRBV12-5 and TRBJ1-3, is DARVTQTPRHKVTEMGQEVTMRCQPILGHNTVFWYRQTMMQGLELLAYFRNRAPLDDSGMPKDRFSAEMPDATLATLKIQPSEPRDSAVYFCASGPGYTIYFGEGSWLTVV.

The gene calls are TRBV5-1 and TRBJ2-1; 10 nucleotides agree with TRBD2. CDR1 is SGHRS, CDR2 YFSETQ, per germline. Unmatched junction bases numbered 9, after V lost 0 bases and J lost 15 bases. The CDR3 is 14 amino acids. The CDR3 DNA sequence: TGCGCCAGCAGCTTGGTTCTAGCGGGAGACCAGCTGTTCTTC. It codes for CASSLVLAGDQLFF.

The table lists this clonotype with a few counts. The genes are TRBV7-8 and TRBJ1-5; D uncertain. Germline assignment: CDR1 SGHVS and CDR2 FQNEAQ. This CDR3 spans 16 amino acids. V was trimmed by 6 bases and J by 0 bases, leaving 15 bases between them. The CDR3, as DNA: TGTGCCAGCAGTCGGAGGGTGGACTATAGCAATCAGCCCCAGCATTTT. This codes for CASSRRVDYSNQPQHF. Variable domain in full (rest from reference TRBV7-8 and TRBJ1-5): GAGVSQSPRYKVAKRGQDVALRCDPISGHVSLFWYQQALGQGPEFLTYFQNEAQLDKSGLPSDRFFAERPEGSVSTLKIQRTQQEDSAVYLCASSRRVDYSNQPQHFGDGTRLSIL.

This clonotype was recorded a few times. The J gene is TRBJ2-1, the V gene TRBV20-1; TRBD2 is a possible D gene (6 bases). The V and J ends lost 3 bases and 5 bases respectively, with 11 bases between them. The CDR3 runs to 13 residues. The germline gives CDR1 DFQATT, CDR2 SNEGSKA (reference sequence). CDR3 DNA: TGCAGTGCTAGCGGGAGTATCGACAATGAGCAGTTCTTC. It is translated as CSASGSIDNEQFF.

In this sample, this clonotype turned up a few times. The DNA of the CDR3 is TGTGCCAGCTCACCAAGGGACAGGGGCGGAGGTGAGCAGTTCTTC. Translating gives CASSPRDRGGGEQFF. V and J are TRBV18 and TRBJ2-1; 10 positions agree with TRBD1. The CDR3 has 15 residues. Germline V lookup: CDR1 KGHSH, CDR2 LQKENI. V dropped 2 bases and J dropped 9; count of bases not matched to a gene: 7. Variable domain in full (rest from reference TRBV18 and TRBJ2-1): NAGVMQNPRHLVRRRGQEARLRCSPMKGHSHVYWYRQLPEEGLKFMVYLQKENIIDESGMPKERFSAEFPKEGPSILRIQQVVRGDSAAYFCASSPRDRGGGEQFFGPGTRLTVL.

The rearrangement uses TRBV6-1 and TRBJ2-5; 7 bases match TRBD1. Unmatched junction bases numbered 8, after V lost 6 bases and J lost 4 bases. Germline V gene lookup returns CDR1 MNHNS and CDR2 SASEGT. The CDR3 runs 14 residues. The CDR3 DNA follows: TGTGCCAGCAGCGACAGGGCGTGGGGAGAGACCCAGTACTTC. Translation: CASSDRAWGETQYF.

The gene calls are TRBV7-2 and TRBJ1-2, with 9 positions matching TRBD1. There are 14 residues in the CDR3. Germline CDR1 reads SGHTA; CDR2 reads FQGNSA. V was clipped by 5 bases and J by 6 bases; unmatched bases: 7. CDR3 nucleotide sequence: TGTGCCAGCAGCGTCGCCCGGGACAGGGATGGCTACACCTTC. Protein product: CASSVARDRDGYTF.

The chain combines TRBV7-9 with TRBJ1-1; 7 nucleotides agree with TRBD1. Germline CDR1 and CDR2: SEHNR and FQNEAQ (reference sequence). The CDR3 runs to 15 residues. The junction had 13 bases not matched to a gene; V was cut back by 8 bases and J by 4 bases. CDR3 loop: CASQGGVGLGTEAFF. The CDR3 DNA sequence: TGTGCCAGCCAGGGGGGCGTGGGTTTGGGCACTGAAGCTTTCTTT.